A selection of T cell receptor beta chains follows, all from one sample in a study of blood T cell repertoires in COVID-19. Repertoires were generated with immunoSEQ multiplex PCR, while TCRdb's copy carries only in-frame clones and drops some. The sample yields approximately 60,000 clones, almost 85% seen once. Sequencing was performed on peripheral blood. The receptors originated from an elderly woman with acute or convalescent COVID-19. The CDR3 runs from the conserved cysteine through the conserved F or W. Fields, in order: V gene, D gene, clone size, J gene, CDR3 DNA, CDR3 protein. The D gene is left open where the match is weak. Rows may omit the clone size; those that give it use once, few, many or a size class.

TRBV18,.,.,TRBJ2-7,TGTGCCAGCTCACCCGAACGGGGGTCCTACGAGCAGTACTTC,CASSPERGSYEQYF
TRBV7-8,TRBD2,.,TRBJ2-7,TGTGCCAGCAGCTTAGGGACTAGCGGGAAGTACGAGCAGTACTTC,CASSLGTSGKYEQYF
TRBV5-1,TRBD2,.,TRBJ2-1,TGCGCCAGCAGCTTGGTAGGGTTAGCGGGGGGCAGCTCCTACAATGAGCAGTTCTTC,CASSLVGLAGGSSYNEQFF
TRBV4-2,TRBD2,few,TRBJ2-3,TGTGCCAGCAGCCAAGCCATTACTAGCGGGAGGAATACGCAGTATTTT,CASSQAITSGRNTQYF
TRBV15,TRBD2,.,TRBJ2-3,TGTGCCACCAGCAGAGGGATTGGCGGGAGGGCCACAGATACGCAGTATTTT,CATSRGIGGRATDTQYF
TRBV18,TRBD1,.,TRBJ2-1,TGTGCCAGCTCACGCGGACAGGGGTCCTACAATGAGCAGTTCTTC,CASSRGQGSYNEQFF
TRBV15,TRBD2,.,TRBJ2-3,TGTGCCACCAGCAGAGGGGACTTCGGCGGGGGGAGGTGGCAGTATTTT,CATSRGDFGGGRWQYF
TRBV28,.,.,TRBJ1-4,TGTGCCAGCAGCGTACAGGGTGGGAATGAAAAACTGTTTTTT,CASSVQGGNEKLFF
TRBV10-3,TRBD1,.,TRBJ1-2,TGTGCCATCAATCGTCCCGGGACAGGGGGCGCGGGTGGCTACACCTTC,CAINRPGTGGAGGYTF
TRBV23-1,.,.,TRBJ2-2,TGCGCAGTCTTAGCGAGCACCGGGGAGCTGTTTTTT,CAVLASTGELFF
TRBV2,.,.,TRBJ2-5,TGTGCCAGCAGGGAGCGGGTAATCCAAGAGACCCAGTACTTC,CASRERVIQETQYF
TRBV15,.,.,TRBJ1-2,TGTGCCACCAGCAGAGATTGGGGGGGGCCCTCCACCTTC,CATSRDWGGPSTF
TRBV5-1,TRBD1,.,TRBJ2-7,TGCGCCAGCAGCTCACAAACACGACAGGGTACCGACGAGCAGTACTTC,CASSSQTRQGTDEQYF
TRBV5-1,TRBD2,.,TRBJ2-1,TGCGCCAGCAGTTCTCGGGGGGAGTTAAGTGAGCAGTTCTTC,CASSSRGELSEQFF
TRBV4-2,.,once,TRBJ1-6,TGTGCCAGCAGCCCCCGAGCTCCCACAGATCCTAATTCACCCCTCCACTTT,CASSPRAPTDPNSPLHF
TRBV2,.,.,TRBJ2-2,TGTGCCAGCAGGGGACAGAACACCGGGGAGCTGTTTTTT,CASRGQNTGELFF
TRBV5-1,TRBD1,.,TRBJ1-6,TGCGCCAGCAGCTTGGCCCAGGGACAGGGTAACTCACCCCTCCACTTT,CASSLAQGQGNSPLHF
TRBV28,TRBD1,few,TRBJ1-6,TGTGCCAGCAGTCCTTACGACAGGGAAAGCTCACCCCTCCACTTT,CASSPYDRESSPLHF
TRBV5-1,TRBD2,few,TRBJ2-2,TGCGCCAGCAGCCCGGGGACTAGCAAGAGCTCCAGGGCGGGGGAGCTGTTTTTT,CASSPGTSKSSRAGELFF
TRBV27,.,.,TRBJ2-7,TGTGCCAGCAGGACCCCGGGAGAGTACGAGCAGTACTTC,CASRTPGEYEQYF